This TCR beta chain was captured in a study of blood T cells in healthy people across ages. Study-level results: Researchers deemed the diversity estimates from one million T cells underestimates.

This clonotype was seen more than once but under ten times. Its antigen is unknown. The authors drew around 9.3 milliliters of peripheral blood from each donor. A sample-barcoded 5' primer and a J-beta primer mix were used in a second PCR of roughly 7 to 11 cycles. Each TCR beta cDNA got a 12-nucleotide random molecular identifier. TCRdb fed the 5' RACE reads into MiXCR, producing one record per CDR3 protein. The data show about 900,000 distinct CDR3 sequences, under 50% seen once. After removal of 2 bases from V and 2 bases from J, the junction contained 9 bases not matched to a gene. This CDR3 contains 16 residues. Per the germline V gene, CDR1 is LGHNA and CDR2 is YSLEER.

V usage is TRBV4-3 and J usage is TRBJ2-7; 7 positions agree with TRBD2. The specimen sequenced was blood. The clonotype was recovered from a young man in good health. DNA of the CDR3: TGCGCCAGCAGCCAACCTCGCCGGGGGGAAACCTACGAGCAGTACTTC. Translation: CASSQPRRGETYEQYF.